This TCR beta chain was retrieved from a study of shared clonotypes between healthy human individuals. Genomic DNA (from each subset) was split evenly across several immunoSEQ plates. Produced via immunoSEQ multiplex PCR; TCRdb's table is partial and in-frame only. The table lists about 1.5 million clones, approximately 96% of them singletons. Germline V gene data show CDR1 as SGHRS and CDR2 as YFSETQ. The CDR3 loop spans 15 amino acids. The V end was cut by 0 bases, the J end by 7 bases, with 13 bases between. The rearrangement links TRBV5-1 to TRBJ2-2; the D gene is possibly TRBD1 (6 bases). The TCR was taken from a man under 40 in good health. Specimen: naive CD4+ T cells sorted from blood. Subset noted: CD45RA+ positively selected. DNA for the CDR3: TGCGCCAGCAGCTTGGACAGGGTAACCGGCGGGGAGCTGTTTTTT. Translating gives CASSLDRVTGGELFF.